Listed below are T cell receptor beta chains from one sample, sequenced in a study of T cells in Graves' hyperthyroidism and ophthalmopathy. TCRdb reanalysed the multiplex PCR reads using MiXCR and keeps one entry per CDR3 protein. This sample yields about 690,000 distinct CDR3 sequences, of which about 18% are seen a single time; around 15% belongs to the top ten. Sequencing was carried out using blood. All receptors derive from a man in his forties or fifties with Graves' hyperthyroidism. Each CDR3 is given without its conserved first and last residue. Clone size is shown for a subset of rows, as once, few, many or a class of expanded clone.

j_gene	v_gene	abundance	CDR3aa
TRBJ2-1	TRBV2	many	ASSSSGRVYNEQF
TRBJ1-6	TRBV27	many	ASSSVTGSVALH
TRBJ2-2	TRBV10-3	many	ASKGYTGELF
TRBJ2-1	TRBV29-1	NA	SVVDGRLLGEQF
TRBJ2-2	TRBV7-9	NA	ASSRPASGNTGELF
TRBJ2-3	TRBV5-1	NA	ASSLNWISTDTQY
TRBJ2-7	TRBV7-9	NA	ASKGDTGYEQY
TRBJ1-2	TRBV7-2	NA	ASESWGHPSYGYT
TRBJ2-1	TRBV7-3	many	ASSSDPGLAGDNSYNEQF
TRBJ1-5	TRBV28	NA	ASSSSGTGNQPQH
TRBJ2-3	TRBV6-6	many	ASSYSLAGTDTQY
TRBJ2-1	TRBV24-1	NA	AISANPGEQF
TRBJ2-1	TRBV29-1	many	SKFGTYSYNEQF
TRBJ2-7	TRBV11-2	many	ASSLEGRAIYEQY
TRBJ2-4	TRBV27	NA	ASSLLGQNPKGNIQY
TRBJ1-1	TRBV11-2	many	ASSFGGEAF
TRBJ1-6	TRBV12-3/TRBV12-4	many	ASSLARGASPLH
TRBJ2-2	TRBV5-6	few	ASSWDRGAGELF
TRBJ2-7	TRBV20-1	NA	SAARLGSYEQY
TRBJ2-1	TRBV7-2	NA	ASSSLSGRGLEQF
TRBJ1-2	TRBV27	NA	ASSPGTGGWYGYT
TRBJ2-5	TRBV20-1	many	SAIKPGSGVETQY